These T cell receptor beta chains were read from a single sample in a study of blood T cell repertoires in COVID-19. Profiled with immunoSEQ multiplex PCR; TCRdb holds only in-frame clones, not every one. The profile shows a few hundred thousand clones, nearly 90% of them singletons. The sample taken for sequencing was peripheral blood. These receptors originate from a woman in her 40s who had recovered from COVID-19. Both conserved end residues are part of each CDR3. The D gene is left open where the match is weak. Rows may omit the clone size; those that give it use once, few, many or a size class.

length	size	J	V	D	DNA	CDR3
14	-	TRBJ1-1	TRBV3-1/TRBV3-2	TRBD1	TGTGCCAGCAGCCATCAGGGACAGGGTAGCGAAGCTTTCTTT	CASSHQGQGSEAFF
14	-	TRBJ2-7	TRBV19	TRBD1	TGTGCCAGTAGTATGCAGGGGGCCCACTACGAGCAGTACTTC	CASSMQGAHYEQYF
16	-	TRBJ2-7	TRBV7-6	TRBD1	TGTGCCAGCAGCCCCCCGGGACAGGGGATCTCCTACGAGCAGTACTTC	CASSPPGQGISYEQYF
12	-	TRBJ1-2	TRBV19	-	TGTGCCAGTAGTATAGGGGCTAATGGCTACACCTTC	CASSIGANGYTF
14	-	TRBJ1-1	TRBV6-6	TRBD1	TGTGCCAGCAGTTACAACAGGGGGAACACTGAAGCTTTCTTT	CASSYNRGNTEAFF
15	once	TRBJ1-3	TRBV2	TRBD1	TGTGCCAGCAGTGAATATACAGGGGCTGGAAACACCATATATTTT	CASSEYTGAGNTIYF
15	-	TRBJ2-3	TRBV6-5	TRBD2	TGTGCCAGCAGGAAGCGGGAGGGCCACGCAGATACGCAGTATTTT	CASRKREGHADTQYF
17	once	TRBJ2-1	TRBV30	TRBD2	TGTGCCTGGAGTGTAAGGTTCCAGCGGGAGGGAGACAATGAGCAGTTCTTC	CAWSVRFQREGDNEQFF
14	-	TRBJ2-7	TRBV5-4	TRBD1	TGTGCCAGCAGCCATCCGAGGACAGGGGACGAGCAGTACTTC	CASSHPRTGDEQYF
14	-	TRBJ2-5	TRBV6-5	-	TGTGCCAGCAGCCGGGACACGGGGCAAGAGACCCAGTACTTC	CASSRDTGQETQYF
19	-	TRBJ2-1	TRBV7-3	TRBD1	TGTGCCAGCAGCCTTAACCCTCTCCGTGGGGACAGGGTAGGCAATGAGCAGTTCTTC	CASSLNPLRGDRVGNEQFF
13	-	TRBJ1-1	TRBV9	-	TGTGCCAGCAGCCAAAATTTGAACACTGAAGCTTTCTTT	CASSQNLNTEAFF
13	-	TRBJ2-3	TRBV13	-	TGTGCCAGCAGCTGGAGGGGAGTGGATACGCAGTATTTT	CASSWRGVDTQYF
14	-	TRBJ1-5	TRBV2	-	TGTGCCAGCAGTGAAAATTCAGGCAATCAGCCCCAGCATTTT	CASSENSGNQPQHF
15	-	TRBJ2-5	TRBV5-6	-	TGTGCCAGCAGCTTGGGAGGCCTGCAACAAGAGACCCAGTACTTC	CASSLGGLQQETQYF
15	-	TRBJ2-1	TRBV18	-	TGTGCCAGCTCACCACCAGGAAGGAGGGACAATGAGCAGTTCTTC	CASSPPGRRDNEQFF
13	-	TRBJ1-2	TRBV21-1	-	TGTGCCAGCAGCATCGGGGACATCTTTGGCTACACCTTC	CASSIGDIFGYTF
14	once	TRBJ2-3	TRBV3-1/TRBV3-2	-	TGTGCCAGCAGCCAAGATCTGGGGGGACGCCTAGCGTATTTT	CASSQDLGGRLAYF
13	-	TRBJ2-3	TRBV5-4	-	TGTGCCAGCAGCTTGGAATATCGAGATACGCAGTATTTT	CASSLEYRDTQYF
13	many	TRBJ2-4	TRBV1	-	TGCACCGATAGAGGGGGCCACAAAAACATTCAGTACTTC	CTDRGGHKNIQYF
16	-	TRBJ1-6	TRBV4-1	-	TGCGCCAGCAGCCAAGGGAGGACGATCTATAATTCACCCCTCCACTTT	CASSQGRTIYNSPLHF
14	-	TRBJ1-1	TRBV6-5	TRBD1	TGTGCCAGCAGCCTCACTCAGGGGGTGGCTGAAGCTTTCTTT	CASSLTQGVAEAFF
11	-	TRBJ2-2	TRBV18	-	TGTGCCAGTCAAGCCGACGGGGAGCTGTTTTTT	CASQADGELFF